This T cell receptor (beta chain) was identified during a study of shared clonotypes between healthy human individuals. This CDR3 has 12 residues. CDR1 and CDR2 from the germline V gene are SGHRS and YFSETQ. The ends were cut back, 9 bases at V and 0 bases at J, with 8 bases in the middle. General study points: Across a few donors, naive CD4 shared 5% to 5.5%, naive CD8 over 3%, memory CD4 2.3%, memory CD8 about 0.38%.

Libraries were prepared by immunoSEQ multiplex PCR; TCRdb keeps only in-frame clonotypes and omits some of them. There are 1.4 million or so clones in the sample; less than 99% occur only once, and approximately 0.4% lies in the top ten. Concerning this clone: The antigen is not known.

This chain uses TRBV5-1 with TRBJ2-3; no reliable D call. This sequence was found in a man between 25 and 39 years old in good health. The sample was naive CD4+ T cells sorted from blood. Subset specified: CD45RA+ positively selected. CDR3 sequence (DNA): TGCGCCACAGGACCTAGCACAGATACGCAGTATTTT. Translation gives CATGPSTDTQYF.